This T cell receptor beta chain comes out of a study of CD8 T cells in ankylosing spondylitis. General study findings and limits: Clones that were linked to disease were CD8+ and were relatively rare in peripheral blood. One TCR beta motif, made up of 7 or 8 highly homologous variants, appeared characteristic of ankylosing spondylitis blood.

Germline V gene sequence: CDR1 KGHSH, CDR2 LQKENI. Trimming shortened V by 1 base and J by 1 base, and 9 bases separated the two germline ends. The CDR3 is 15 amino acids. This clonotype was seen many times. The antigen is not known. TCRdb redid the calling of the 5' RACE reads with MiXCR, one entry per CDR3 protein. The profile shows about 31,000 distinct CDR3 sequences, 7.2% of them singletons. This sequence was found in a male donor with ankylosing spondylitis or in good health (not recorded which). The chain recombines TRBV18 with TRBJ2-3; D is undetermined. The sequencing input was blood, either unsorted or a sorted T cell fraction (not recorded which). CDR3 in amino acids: CASSPLGAGTDTQYF. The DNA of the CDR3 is TGTGCCAGCTCACCACTTGGAGCCGGCACAGATACGCAGTATTTT. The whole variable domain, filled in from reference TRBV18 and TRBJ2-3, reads NAGVMQNPRHLVRRRGQEARLRCSPMKGHSHVYWYRQLPEEGLKFMVYLQKENIIDESGMPKERFSAEFPKEGPSILRIQQVVRGDSAAYFCASSPLGAGTDTQYFGPGTRLTVL.